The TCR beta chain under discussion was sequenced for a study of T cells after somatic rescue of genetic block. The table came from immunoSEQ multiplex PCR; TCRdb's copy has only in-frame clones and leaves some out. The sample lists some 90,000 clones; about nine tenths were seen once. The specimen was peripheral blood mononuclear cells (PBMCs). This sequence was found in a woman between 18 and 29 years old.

The CDR3 loop is CASSLWGQGTSGANVLTF. DNA of the CDR3: TGCGCCAGCAGCTTGTGGGGACAGGGAACCTCTGGGGCCAACGTCCTGACTTTC. The V call is TRBV5-1, the J call TRBJ2-6, with 9 positions matching TRBD1. The CDR3 length is 18 residues. The junction had 5 bases not matched to a gene; V was cut back by 1 base and J by 0 bases. Germline V gene lookup returns CDR1 SGHRS and CDR2 YFSETQ.